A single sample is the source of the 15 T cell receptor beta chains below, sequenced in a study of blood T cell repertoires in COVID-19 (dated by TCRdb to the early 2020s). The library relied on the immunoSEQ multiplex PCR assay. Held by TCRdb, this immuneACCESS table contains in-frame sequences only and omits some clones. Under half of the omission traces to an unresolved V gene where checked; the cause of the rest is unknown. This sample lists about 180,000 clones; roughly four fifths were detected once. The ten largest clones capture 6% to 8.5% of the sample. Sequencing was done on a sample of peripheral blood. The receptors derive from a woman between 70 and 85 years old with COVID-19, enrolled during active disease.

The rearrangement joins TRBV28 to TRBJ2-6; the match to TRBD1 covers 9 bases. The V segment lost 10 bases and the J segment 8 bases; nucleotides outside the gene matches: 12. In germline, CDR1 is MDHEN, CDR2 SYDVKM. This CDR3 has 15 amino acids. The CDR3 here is CATTNPTGGPNVLTF. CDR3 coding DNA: TGTGCCACCACGAACCCTACAGGGGGCCCCAACGTCCTGACTTTC.

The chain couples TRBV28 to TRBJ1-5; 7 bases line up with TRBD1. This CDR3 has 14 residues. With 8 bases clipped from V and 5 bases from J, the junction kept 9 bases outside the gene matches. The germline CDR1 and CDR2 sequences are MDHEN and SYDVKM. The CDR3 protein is CASVKQGWYQPQHF. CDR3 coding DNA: TGTGCCAGCGTCAAACAGGGGTGGTATCAGCCCCAGCATTTT. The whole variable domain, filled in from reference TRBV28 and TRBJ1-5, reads DVKVTQSSRYLVKRTGEKVFLECVQDMDHENMFWYRQDPGLGLRLIYFSYDVKMKEKGDIPEGYSVSREKKERFSLILESASTNQTSMYLCASVKQGWYQPQHFGDGTRLSIL.

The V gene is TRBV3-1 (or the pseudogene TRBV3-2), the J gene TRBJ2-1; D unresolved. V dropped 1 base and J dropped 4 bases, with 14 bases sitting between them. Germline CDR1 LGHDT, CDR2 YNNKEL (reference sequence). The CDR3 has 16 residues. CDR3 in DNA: TGTGCCAGCAGCCAAGCGGGTTCAGCGACTTACAATGAGCAGTTCTTC. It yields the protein CASSQAGSATYNEQFF.

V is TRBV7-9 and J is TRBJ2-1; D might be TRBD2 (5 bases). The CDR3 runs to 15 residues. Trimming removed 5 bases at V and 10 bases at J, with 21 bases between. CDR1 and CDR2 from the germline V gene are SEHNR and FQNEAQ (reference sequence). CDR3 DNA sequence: TGTGCCAGCAGCAACCCTCCCTCCGGGGTGAGGGAGCAGTTCTTC. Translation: CASSNPPSGVREQFF.

CDR3 bases: TGTGCCAGCAGCCCGTTGGACAACGATGAGGAAAAACTGTTTTTT. The encoded protein is CASSPLDNDEEKLFF. The rearrangement links TRBV7-8 to TRBJ1-4, with D perhaps TRBD1 (5 bases). Germline loops: CDR1 SGHVS, CDR2 FQNEAQ. The CDR3 is 15 residues long. V was pared by 5 bases and J by 8 bases, with 18 bases between. The whole variable domain, filled in from reference TRBV7-8 and TRBJ1-4, reads GAGVSQSPRYKVAKRGQDVALRCDPISGHVSLFWYQQALGQGPEFLTYFQNEAQLDKSGLPSDRFFAERPEGSVSTLKIQRTQQEDSAVYLCASSPLDNDEEKLFFGSGTQLSVL.

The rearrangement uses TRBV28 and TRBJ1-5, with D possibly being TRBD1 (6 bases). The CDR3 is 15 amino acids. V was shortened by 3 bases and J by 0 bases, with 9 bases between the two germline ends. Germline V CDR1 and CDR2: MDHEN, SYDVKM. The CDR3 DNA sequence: TGTGCCAGCAGTTTCCAGGGGTATAGCAATCAGCCCCAGCATTTT. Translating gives CASSFQGYSNQPQHF.

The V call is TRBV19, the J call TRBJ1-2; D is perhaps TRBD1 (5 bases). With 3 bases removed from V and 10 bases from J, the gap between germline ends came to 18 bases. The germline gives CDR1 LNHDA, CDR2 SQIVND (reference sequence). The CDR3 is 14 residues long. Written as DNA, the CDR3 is TGTGCCAGTAGTATTTGGGGAACTTCGACAGACTACACCTTC. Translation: CASSIWGTSTDYTF. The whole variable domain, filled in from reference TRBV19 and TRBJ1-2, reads DGGITQSPKYLFRKEGQNVTLSCEQNLNHDAMYWYRQDPGQGLRLIYYSQIVNDFQKGDIAEGYSVSREKKESFPLTVTSAQKNPTAFYLCASSIWGTSTDYTFGSGTRLTVV.

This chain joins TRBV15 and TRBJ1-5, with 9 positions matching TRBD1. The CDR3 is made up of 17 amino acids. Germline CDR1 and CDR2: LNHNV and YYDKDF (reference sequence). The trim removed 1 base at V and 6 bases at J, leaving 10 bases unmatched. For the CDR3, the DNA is TGTGCCACCAGCAGAGGTAGCCTTAGGACAGGGGTTCAGCCCCAGCATTTT. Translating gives CATSRGSLRTGVQPQHF.

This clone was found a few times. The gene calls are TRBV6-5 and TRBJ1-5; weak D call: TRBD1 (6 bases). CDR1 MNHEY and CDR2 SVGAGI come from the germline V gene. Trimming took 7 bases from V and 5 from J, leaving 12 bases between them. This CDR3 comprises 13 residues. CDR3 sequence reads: CASKGGRDQPQHF. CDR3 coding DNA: TGTGCCAGCAAAGGGGGTCGGGATCAGCCCCAGCATTTT.

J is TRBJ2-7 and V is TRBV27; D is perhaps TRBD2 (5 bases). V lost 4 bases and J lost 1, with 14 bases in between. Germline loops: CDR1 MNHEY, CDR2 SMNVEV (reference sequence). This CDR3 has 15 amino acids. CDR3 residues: CASSYEGLGSYEQYF. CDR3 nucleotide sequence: TGTGCCAGCAGTTATGAGGGATTGGGGTCCTACGAGCAGTACTTC.

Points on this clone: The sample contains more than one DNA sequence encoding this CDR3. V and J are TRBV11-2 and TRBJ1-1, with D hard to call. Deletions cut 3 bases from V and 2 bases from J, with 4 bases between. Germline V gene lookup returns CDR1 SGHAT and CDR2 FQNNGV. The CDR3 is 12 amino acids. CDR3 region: CASSFSNTEAFF. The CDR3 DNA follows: TGTGCCAGCAGCTTCTCCAACACTGAAGCTTTCTTT.

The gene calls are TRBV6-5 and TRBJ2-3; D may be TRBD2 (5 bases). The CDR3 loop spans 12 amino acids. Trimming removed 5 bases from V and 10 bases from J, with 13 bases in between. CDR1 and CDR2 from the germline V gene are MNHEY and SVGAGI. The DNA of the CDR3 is TGTGCCAGCAGTACTCGGGAAGGCCCGCAGTATTTT. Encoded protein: CASSTREGPQYF.

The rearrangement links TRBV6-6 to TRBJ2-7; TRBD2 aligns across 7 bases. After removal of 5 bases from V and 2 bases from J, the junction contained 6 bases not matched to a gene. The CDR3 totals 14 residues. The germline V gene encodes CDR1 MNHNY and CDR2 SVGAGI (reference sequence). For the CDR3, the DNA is TGTGCCAGCAGTCGAATAGCGGGTCCCTACGAGCAGTACTTC. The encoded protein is CASSRIAGPYEQYF.

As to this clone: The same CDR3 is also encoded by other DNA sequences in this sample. This CDR3 reads CASSLVGQGPDTQYF. The DNA of the CDR3 is TGTGCCAGCAGCTTGGTGGGACAGGGCCCAGATACGCAGTATTTT. V usage is TRBV5-4 and J usage is TRBJ2-3, with TRBD1 identical over 9 bases. Germline CDR1 is SGHNT and CDR2 is YYREEE (reference sequence). V lost 0 bases to trimming and J lost 4 bases; unmatched junction nucleotides: 3. This CDR3 comprises 15 residues.

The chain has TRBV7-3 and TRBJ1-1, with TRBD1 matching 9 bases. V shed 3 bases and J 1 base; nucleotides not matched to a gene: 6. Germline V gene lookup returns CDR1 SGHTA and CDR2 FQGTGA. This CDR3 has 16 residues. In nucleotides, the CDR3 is TGTGCCAGCAGCTTTGGGACAGGGATAGGGAACACTGAAGCTTTCTTT. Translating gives CASSFGTGIGNTEAFF.